This T cell receptor (beta chain) was sequenced during a study of CD8 T cells in ankylosing spondylitis. Overall study findings and caveats: Eight highly homologous variants made up a TCR beta motif, and this motif appeared characteristic of ankylosing spondylitis blood. Some motif variants were previously reported in reactive arthritis synovial fluid and blood.

One entry per CDR3 protein results from TCRdb running MiXCR on the 5' RACE reads. The table records about 220,000 distinct CDR3 sequences, 5.5% to 7.5% of them present only once. Germline loops: CDR1 LGHNA, CDR2 YSLEER. Trimming cost V 0 bases and J 1 base; bases outside gene matches: 5. The CDR3 loop spans 17 amino acids. This clonotype has only a few counts. Its target is unknown. The rearrangement uses TRBV4-3 and TRBJ2-1, with 8 bases fitting TRBD1. The sequenced sample consisted of blood, either unsorted or a sorted T cell fraction (not recorded which). This receptor was obtained from a male donor with ankylosing spondylitis. CDR3: CASSQEIRQGSYNEQFF. Here the CDR3 DNA reads TGCGCCAGCAGCCAAGAAATCCGACAGGGGTCCTACAATGAGCAGTTCTTC.